Following are 6 T cell receptor beta chains from one sample sequenced in a study of T cells expressing NK-cell markers. Reprocessing the 5' RACE reads, TCRdb reports a single entry for every CDR3 protein and omits DNA. The record lists some 190,000 distinct CDR3 sequences, of which the ten most abundant hold 20%. The material sequenced was blood T cells: a sorted CD56 or NKG2C T cell subset, CD4+ or CD8+ T cells, or bulk PBMC T cells (not recorded which). These receptors were collected from a man aged 18 to 69 in good health.

The J gene is TRBJ2-5, the V gene TRBV11-1; TCRdb indicates TRBD1, and absent DNA this call remains unverified. The CDR3 consists of 19 residues. Germline-derived CDR1 and CDR2 are SGHAT and FQDESV (reference sequence). The CDR3 protein is CASSLPLRDPNFGRETQYF. The variable domain in full, with the rest retrieved from reference TRBV11-1 and TRBJ2-5, is EAEVAQSPRYKITEKSQAVAFWCDPISGHATLYWYRQILGQGPELLVQFQDESVVDDSQLPKDRFSAERLKGVDSTLKIQPAELGDSAMYLCASSLPLRDPNFGRETQYFGPGTRLLVL.

The V and J genes are TRBV10-3 and TRBJ2-1; the TCRdb call, TRBD1, lacks DNA for checking. The CDR3 spans 16 residues. CDR1 and CDR2 (germline): ENHRY, SYGVKD. CDR3: CAISEGPGTVDNEQFF.

The chain carries TRBV27 and TRBJ2-2; there is no DNA to check the TCRdb D call of TRBD2. The CDR3 consists of 17 residues. Germline V lookup: CDR1 MNHEY, CDR2 SMNVEV (reference sequence). The CDR3 sequence: CASSLGLAGYVAGELFF.

The rearrangement links TRBV7-8 to TRBJ1-1; the TCRdb D gene call, TRBD1, has no DNA to confirm it. The CDR3 length is 14 residues. The V gene's germline CDR1 is SGHVS and CDR2 FQNEAQ. Here the CDR3 reads CASSLVLGGGRAFF.

This chain connects TRBV5-5 to TRBJ1-1. The CDR3 has 14 residues. Germline V CDR1 and CDR2: SGHKS, YYEKEE (reference sequence). The CDR3 is CASSLLRDGAEAFF.

The V call is TRBV14, the J call TRBJ2-7. Germline V gene sequence: CDR1 SGHDN, CDR2 FVKESK. The CDR3 runs to 16 residues. The CDR3 sequence: CASSHHHYSSIYEQYF. Full variable domain (missing parts from reference TRBV14 and TRBJ2-7): EAGVTQFPSHSVIEKGQTVTLRCDPISGHDNLYWYRRVMGKEIKFLLHFVKESKQDESGMPNNRFLAERTGGTYSTLKVQPAELEDSGVYFCASSHHHYSSIYEQYFGPGTRLTVT.